The clone carrying this T cell receptor beta chain was seen repeatedly, ten times or more. The ends lost 5 bases at V and 7 bases at J; junction bases unmatched: 11. CDR1 and CDR2 from the germline V gene are SEHNR and FQNEAQ (reference sequence). The CDR3 has 15 residues. The data are from a study of early T cells in non-severe SARS-CoV-2 infection. Each single cDNA molecule received a unique molecular identifier. TCRdb passed the 5' RACE reads through MiXCR, listing each CDR3 protein once. The sample lists 65,000 to 70,000 distinct CDR3 sequences; approximately 10% were seen once. The source material was whole blood. The chain employs TRBV7-9 and TRBJ1-1, with 9 bases aligning to TRBD1. The TCR originated in an adult who was a healthcare worker with PCR-confirmed SARS-CoV-2 infection or an uninfected control (not recorded which). The CDR3 DNA reads as TGTGCCAGCAGCCGGGACAGGGCAATTTATAGTGAAGCTTTCTTT. It yields the protein CASSRDRAIYSEAFF.